A selection of T cell receptor beta chains follows, all from one sample in a study of blood T cells in healthy people across ages. Each CDR3 protein is one row after TCRdb ran MiXCR on the 5' RACE reads. Of 780,000 or so distinct CDR3 sequences listed, around three fifths are singletons. The specimen was blood. The receptors shown here come from a man aged 35-49 years in good health. Each CDR3 is given with its conserved first and last residue. A D gene is named only where the DNA matches it firmly. Clone size appears in some rows only: once, few, many, or a class for an expanded clone.

d_gene,abundance,v_gene,j_gene,CDR3nt,CDR3aa
TRBD2,few,TRBV5-1,TRBJ2-7,TGCGCCAGCAGCTTGGCTAGCGGCGATTACGAGCAGTACTTC,CASSLASGDYEQYF
TRBD1,few,TRBV20-1,TRBJ1-6,TGCAGTGGCTACGGGACAGTAAATTCACCCCTCCACTTT,CSGYGTVNSPLHF
-,-,TRBV12-3/TRBV12-4,TRBJ2-4,TGTGCCAGCAGTTTAGGGGTCCTCTGGATTCAGTACTTC,CASSLGVLWIQYF
-,-,TRBV25-1,TRBJ1-6,TGTGCCAGCAGTGCGCAGGGGCGGCTGGCCCTCCACTTT,CASSAQGRLALHF
-,-,TRBV28,TRBJ2-3,TGTGCCAGTAATAGGGAATCCACAGATACGCAGTATTTT,CASNRESTDTQYF
-,many,TRBV6-2/TRBV6-3,TRBJ2-3,TGTGCCAGCAGTTACCAGCGGCGTACGCAGTATTTT,CASSYQRRTQYF
-,-,TRBV12-3/TRBV12-4,TRBJ2-7,TGTGCCAGCAGTTTTCACGAGCAGTACTTC,CASSFHEQYF
TRBD2,few,TRBV15,TRBJ2-3,TGTGCCACCAGCAGAATACCGGGACTAGCGGGAGTGGAAGATACGCAGTATTTT,CATSRIPGLAGVEDTQYF
-,-,TRBV7-2,TRBJ2-7,TGTGCCAGCAGCCTCACGTCAGTGGGCCAGAATGACGAGCAGTACTTC,CASSLTSVGQNDEQYF
-,-,TRBV3-1,TRBJ2-1,TGTGCCAGCAGCCAAAGCCAGCGGGCATACAATGAGCAGTTCTTC,CASSQSQRAYNEQFF
TRBD1,-,TRBV20-1,TRBJ2-3,TGCAGTGCTAGGGCCGGGACAGGGGGAACAGATACGCAGTATTTT,CSARAGTGGTDTQYF
-,-,TRBV20-1,TRBJ1-5,TGCAGTGCAAGAAGTCTACGGGATCAGCCCCAGCATTTT,CSARSLRDQPQHF
-,-,TRBV7-2,TRBJ1-4,TGTGCCAGCAGCTCCCGGCAAGAAGAAAAACTGTTTTTT,CASSSRQEEKLFF
TRBD2,-,TRBV27,TRBJ2-7,TGTGCCAGCAGTTTGCGGCTAGCGGGGGGATACAATGAGCAGTACTTC,CASSLRLAGGYNEQYF
-,-,TRBV11-3,TRBJ2-1,TGTGCCAGCAGCTTACAAACTGGGCGGTACTACAATGAGCAGTTCTTC,CASSLQTGRYYNEQFF
TRBD1,-,TRBV5-1,TRBJ2-1,TGCGCCAGCAGCTCCGGGACAGCTATTTACAATGAGCAGTTCTTC,CASSSGTAIYNEQFF
-,-,TRBV7-2,TRBJ2-5,TGTGCCAGCAGCCTCCTCCAGGGAGGAAAGACCCAGTACTTC,CASSLLQGGKTQYF
-,-,TRBV21-1,TRBJ1-5,TGTGCCAGCAGCAAACGGCGGAGGCCGACGGACAATCAGCCCCAGCATTTT,CASSKRRRPTDNQPQHF
TRBD1,-,TRBV11-1,TRBJ2-4,TGTGCCAGCAGCTACGGACAGGGGGCTGACATTCAGTACTTC,CASSYGQGADIQYF
TRBD1,once,TRBV6-2/TRBV6-3,TRBJ1-2,TGTGCCAGCAGTTACTCGTCGACAGGGCGCTATGGCTACACCTTC,CASSYSSTGRYGYTF
TRBD1,-,TRBV14,TRBJ1-6,TGTGCCAGCAGACCCGACAGGGCAAATTCACCCCTCCACTTT,CASRPDRANSPLHF
-,few,TRBV4-3,TRBJ1-4,TGCGCCAGCAGCCGAATGGGGGAACTTGAAAAACTGTTTTTT,CASSRMGELEKLFF
-,few,TRBV28,TRBJ2-5,TGTGCCAGCAAGACCGAAGGCCGGACCCAGTACTTC,CASKTEGRTQYF
-,-,TRBV6-4,TRBJ2-3,TGTGCCAGCAGTGACTCGTGGCAGGGCACAGATACGCAGTATTTT,CASSDSWQGTDTQYF
TRBD2,few,TRBV29-1,TRBJ2-1,TGCAGCGCGGGGGGGCCCTACAATGAGCAGTTCTTC,CSAGGPYNEQFF
-,-,TRBV28,TRBJ2-1,TGTGCCAGCAGCCCAACCGGGACTTTGGGGTCCGTAGAGCAGTTCTTC,CASSPTGTLGSVEQFF
TRBD1,-,TRBV7-3,TRBJ2-3,TGTGCCAGCAGCTTATACGCACAGGGGGAAGATACGCAGTATTTT,CASSLYAQGEDTQYF
-,few,TRBV18,TRBJ1-1,TGTGCCAGCTCATCGGGACCTCCGAACACTGAAGCTTTCTTT,CASSSGPPNTEAFF
-,-,TRBV7-3,TRBJ2-2,TGTGCCAGCAGCTCGCGAAGCGGGCTGAACACCGGGGAGCTGTTTTTT,CASSSRSGLNTGELFF
-,-,TRBV5-6,TRBJ1-6,TGTGCCAGCAGCTTGACTTCTCGGGACCATTCACCCCTCCACTTT,CASSLTSRDHSPLHF
-,-,TRBV29-1,TRBJ1-2,TGCAGCGTTGAGTTCGGGAACTATGGCTACACCTTC,CSVEFGNYGYTF
-,-,TRBV9,TRBJ2-1,TGTGCCAGCAGCGTTAACGTACGCAATGAGCAGTTCTTC,CASSVNVRNEQFF
TRBD1,-,TRBV15,TRBJ2-3,TGTGCCACCAGCACCCGACAGGGGGAGACGCAGTATTTT,CATSTRQGETQYF
-,-,TRBV27,TRBJ1-2,TGTGCCAGCAGTCCCAATAATGTCAACTATGGCTACACCTTC,CASSPNNVNYGYTF
-,many,TRBV29-1,TRBJ2-6,TGCAGCGTTGAAGGGGGTTCTGGGGCCAACGTCCTGACTTTC,CSVEGGSGANVLTF
TRBD1,-,TRBV5-5,TRBJ2-1,TGTGCCAGCAGCAGGGGGCCGGTGGGTGAGCAGTTCTTC,CASSRGPVGEQFF
-,few,TRBV6-2/TRBV6-3,TRBJ2-7,TGTGCCAGCAGCAGAGGGACTCCCTACGAGCAGTACTTC,CASSRGTPYEQYF
-,-,TRBV27,TRBJ2-3,TGTGCCAGCAACTCCCGTCCTAGCACAGATACGCAGTATTTT,CASNSRPSTDTQYF
TRBD2,few,TRBV10-3,TRBJ2-1,TGTGCCATCAGTGACTACGAGACTAGCGGACACAATGAGCAGTTCTTC,CAISDYETSGHNEQFF
-,few,TRBV5-1,TRBJ2-3,TGCGCCAGCAGCGCTGAGGGCACAGATACGCAGTATTTT,CASSAEGTDTQYF
TRBD1,-,TRBV7-2,TRBJ2-1,TGTGCCAGCAGCTCCCGCACAGGGGGCGCCTACAATGAGCAGTTCTTC,CASSSRTGGAYNEQFF
TRBD1,-,TRBV5-1,TRBJ1-6,TGCGCCAGCAGCCCCCGGGACAGAGGATCTTCACCCCTCCACTTT,CASSPRDRGSSPLHF
-,few,TRBV20-1,TRBJ1-1,TGCAGTGCTAATGTGGACGTACGGAACACTGAAGCTTTCTTT,CSANVDVRNTEAFF
TRBD1,few,TRBV4-3,TRBJ2-1,TGCGCCAGCAGCCAAGAGGGATCTGGACAGGGCAAGGGGCAGTTCTTC,CASSQEGSGQGKGQFF
-,-,TRBV20-1,TRBJ2-1,TGCAGTGCTAGAGAGTTTTTTAGCGAATACAATGAGCAGTTCTTC,CSAREFFSEYNEQFF
-,-,TRBV10-3,TRBJ1-1,TGTGCCATCCGTGGACCGCCAAACACTGAAGCTTTCTTT,CAIRGPPNTEAFF
-,few,TRBV5-1,TRBJ1-1,TGCGCCAGCAAGTTACGAGGCTACACTGAAGCTTTCTTT,CASKLRGYTEAFF
-,-,TRBV20-1,TRBJ1-5,TGCAGTGCTAGAATCGATTTGGATCAGCCCCAGCATTTT,CSARIDLDQPQHF
TRBD2,-,TRBV4-3,TRBJ2-2,TGCGCCAGCAGCCAAGGGGGACTAGCGGGAGTCGCCGGGGAGCTGTTTTTT,CASSQGGLAGVAGELFF
-,-,TRBV20-1,TRBJ1-2,TGCAGTGCTCACGCAAAAGGGGGGAATGGCTACACCTTC,CSAHAKGGNGYTF
-,-,TRBV9,TRBJ2-5,TGTGCCAGCAGCGGCGCTTCGGGCCGGCAGGAGACCCAGTACTTC,CASSGASGRQETQYF
-,-,TRBV2,TRBJ1-1,TGTGCCAGCAGTGAAAACGATTTGAACACTGAAGCTTTCTTT,CASSENDLNTEAFF
-,-,TRBV7-2,TRBJ2-1,TGTGCCAGCAGCTTAGAAGTTCGGCGGAGTGAGCAGTTCTTC,CASSLEVRRSEQFF
-,-,TRBV4-2,TRBJ2-1,TGTGCCAGCAGCCAAGGCCCCCACGGGGAGGAGCAGTTCTTC,CASSQGPHGEEQFF